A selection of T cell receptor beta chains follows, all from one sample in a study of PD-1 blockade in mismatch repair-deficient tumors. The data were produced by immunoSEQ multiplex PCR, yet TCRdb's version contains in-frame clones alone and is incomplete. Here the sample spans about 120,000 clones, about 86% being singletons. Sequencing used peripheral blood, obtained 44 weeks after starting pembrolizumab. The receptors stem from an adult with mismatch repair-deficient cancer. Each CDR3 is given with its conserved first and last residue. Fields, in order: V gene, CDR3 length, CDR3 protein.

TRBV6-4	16	CASSDSAGQGADTQYF
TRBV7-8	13	CASSSRVVYEQYF
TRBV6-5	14	CASSYAAGDYEQYF
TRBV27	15	CASSRIAGVVYEQYF
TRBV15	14	CATSIEDPVRVQYF
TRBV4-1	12	CASSQPLGEQYF
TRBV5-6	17	CASSSLARRSGANVLTF
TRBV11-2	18	CASSSLGWGPRGNTEAFF
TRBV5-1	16	CASSHGTSGRRYEQYF
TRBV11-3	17	CASSLELWSSPRETQYF
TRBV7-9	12	CASSFSLETQYF
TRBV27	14	CASSLSSSTDTQYF
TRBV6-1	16	CASSEVRTGVPYEQYF
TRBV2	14	CASSEGGSHNEQFF
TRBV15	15	CATSRDRNRGYGYTF
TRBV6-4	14	CASSPGLGYNEQFF
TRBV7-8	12	CASSGQGNEQYF
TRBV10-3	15	CAISESMQGGGEQYF
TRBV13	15	CASSYHTGGVYEQYF
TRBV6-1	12	CASSEADRVEYF
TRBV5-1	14	CASSPGDSRYEQYF
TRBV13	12	CASSTIVSEQYF